This entry features one TCR beta chain sequence. Its antigen is unidentified. It was with 60 Vbeta and 13 Jbeta primers that the PCR ran. TCRdb's table, derived via immunoSEQ multiplex PCR, lists solely in-frame clones and lacks some. The sample lists about 160,000 clones, approximately 80% occurring once. Regarding donors, all were healthy bone marrow donors. The CDR3 is 16 residues long. In germline, CDR1 is SGHNT, CDR2 YYREEE (reference sequence). The V end lost 0 bases, the J end lost 1 base, and 10 bases lay between the germline ends. The data belong to a study of cytomegalovirus exposure and HLA in healthy donors. Study conclusions and caveats: An analysis done earlier found most TCR beta V segments productive about 87% or about 30% of the time. Later on, an analysis tied roughly 17,000 TCR beta sequences to HLA alleles at 0.05 false discovery rate.

This chain connects TRBV5-4 to TRBJ2-2; D is ambiguous. The sequencing input was PBMCs. The receptor's source is a male donor in good health and CMV-seronegative. The CDR3 region has the DNA TGTGCCAGCAGCTTGGGCGTGACTTTGAACACCGGGGAGCTGTTTTTT. The encoded protein is CASSLGVTLNTGELFF.